The rows below give T cell receptor beta chains drawn from one sample of a study of cytomegalovirus exposure and HLA in healthy donors. The method was immunoSEQ multiplex PCR; TCRdb's version includes in-frame clones alone and lacks a portion of them. The data contain approximately 170,000 clones, about 85% of them singletons. The sequenced sample was PBMCs. Every receptor here comes from a boy younger than 10 in good health and CMV-seronegative. The CDR3 runs from the conserved cysteine through the conserved F or W. Fields, in order: V gene, D gene, clone size, J gene, CDR3 DNA, CDR3 protein. A D gene is named only where the DNA matches it firmly. Clone size, where shown, is once, few, many, or a class for clones that have expanded.

v_call: TRBV1; d_call: .; clone_size: .; j_call: TRBJ2-2; cdr3_nt: TGCACCAGCAGCCAAGGAGGGACTAGCTACACCGGGGAGCTGTTTTTT; cdr3_aa: CTSSQGGTSYTGELFF
v_call: TRBV30; d_call: .; clone_size: .; j_call: TRBJ1-1; cdr3_nt: TGTGCCTGGAGGCGGGGGAGGGACACTGAAGCTTTCTTT; cdr3_aa: CAWRRGRDTEAFF
v_call: TRBV7-9; d_call: TRBD1; clone_size: .; j_call: TRBJ1-2; cdr3_nt: TGTGCCAGCAGCGATTCGACGGACAGGGTGCATGGCTACACCTTC; cdr3_aa: CASSDSTDRVHGYTF
v_call: TRBV7-9; d_call: .; clone_size: .; j_call: TRBJ2-7; cdr3_nt: TGTGCCAGCAGCTTAGCGGAGCCGGGAACCTCCTACGAGCAGTACTTC; cdr3_aa: CASSLAEPGTSYEQYF
v_call: TRBV14; d_call: TRBD1; clone_size: .; j_call: TRBJ2-2; cdr3_nt: TGTGCCAGCAGCCAACAAAACAGGGGGTTCGGCACCGGGGAGCTGTTTTTT; cdr3_aa: CASSQQNRGFGTGELFF
v_call: TRBV2; d_call: TRBD1; clone_size: few; j_call: TRBJ1-2; cdr3_nt: TGTGCCAGCAGTGCCGGGACAGGGACTAACTATGGCTACACCTTC; cdr3_aa: CASSAGTGTNYGYTF
v_call: TRBV29-1; d_call: .; clone_size: .; j_call: TRBJ1-2; cdr3_nt: TGCAGCGTTGAACAGGGTAGCTATGGCTACACCTTC; cdr3_aa: CSVEQGSYGYTF
v_call: TRBV12-5; d_call: TRBD2; clone_size: .; j_call: TRBJ2-3; cdr3_nt: TGTGCTAGTGGTTTCCGTGCGAGCGGGGGGGCCCCAGATACGCAGTATTTT; cdr3_aa: CASGFRASGGAPDTQYF
v_call: TRBV27; d_call: TRBD1; clone_size: .; j_call: TRBJ1-1; cdr3_nt: TGTGCCAGCAGTTTATACGACAGGGAGGAAGCTTTCTTT; cdr3_aa: CASSLYDREEAFF
v_call: TRBV15; d_call: .; clone_size: once; j_call: TRBJ2-7; cdr3_nt: TGTGCCACCAGCTCAGCCCCCTACGGGGGATACGAGCAGTACTTC; cdr3_aa: CATSSAPYGGYEQYF
v_call: TRBV19; d_call: TRBD1; clone_size: .; j_call: TRBJ1-1; cdr3_nt: TGTGCCAGTAGATCAGGCACAGGGGCCATGAACACTGAAGCTTTCTTT; cdr3_aa: CASRSGTGAMNTEAFF
v_call: TRBV28; d_call: TRBD2; clone_size: .; j_call: TRBJ2-7; cdr3_nt: TGTGCCAGCAGTTGGGGGACTAGCGGGAGCTCCTACGAGCAGTACTTC; cdr3_aa: CASSWGTSGSSYEQYF
v_call: TRBV6-1; d_call: .; clone_size: .; j_call: TRBJ2-5; cdr3_nt: TGTGCCAGCGGTCTCGGGTCTAACCAAGAGACCCAGTACTTC; cdr3_aa: CASGLGSNQETQYF
v_call: TRBV19; d_call: TRBD1; clone_size: .; j_call: TRBJ2-1; cdr3_nt: TGTGCCAGTAGTACTCGGGGACAGGGCGGGGACAATGAGCAGTTCTTC; cdr3_aa: CASSTRGQGGDNEQFF
v_call: TRBV19; d_call: .; clone_size: .; j_call: TRBJ1-2; cdr3_nt: TGTGCCAGTACCCTCTTGGGAGGGTTAGATGGCTACACCTTC; cdr3_aa: CASTLLGGLDGYTF
v_call: TRBV11-2; d_call: TRBD2; clone_size: .; j_call: TRBJ2-5; cdr3_nt: TGTGCCAGCAGGACGATTAGCGGGAGTAGGAAGACCCAGTACTTC; cdr3_aa: CASRTISGSRKTQYF
v_call: TRBV27; d_call: .; clone_size: .; j_call: TRBJ2-7; cdr3_nt: TGTGCCAGCAGTTCCTCGTTAGGCGGGTACGAGCAGTACTTC; cdr3_aa: CASSSSLGGYEQYF
v_call: TRBV7-9; d_call: TRBD2; clone_size: once; j_call: TRBJ2-3; cdr3_nt: TGTGCCAGCAGCTCTGGCTCCGTAGCGGGGGGCCGGGGAGATACGCAGTATTTT; cdr3_aa: CASSSGSVAGGRGDTQYF
v_call: TRBV27; d_call: TRBD1; clone_size: .; j_call: TRBJ1-6; cdr3_nt: TGTGCCAGCAGAAAATGGGGACAGGGGGCTGAGAATTCACCCCTCCACTTT; cdr3_aa: CASRKWGQGAENSPLHF
v_call: TRBV21-1; d_call: .; clone_size: .; j_call: TRBJ2-5; cdr3_nt: TGTGCCAGCAGCAAAGGGAAGGGGGGGGGCCAAGAGACCCAGTACTTC; cdr3_aa: CASSKGKGGGQETQYF
v_call: TRBV2; d_call: .; clone_size: .; j_call: TRBJ2-3; cdr3_nt: TGTGCCAGCAGAGACAGCCCAGATACGCAGTATTTT; cdr3_aa: CASRDSPDTQYF
v_call: TRBV30; d_call: .; clone_size: .; j_call: TRBJ1-3; cdr3_nt: TGTGCCTGGAGTATGTGGAAGGGGCCGATCGGAAACACCATATATTTT; cdr3_aa: CAWSMWKGPIGNTIYF
v_call: TRBV7-9; d_call: TRBD1; clone_size: .; j_call: TRBJ1-1; cdr3_nt: TGTGCCAGCTTAGACAGGGCAATGAACACTGAAGCTTTCTTT; cdr3_aa: CASLDRAMNTEAFF
v_call: TRBV5-6; d_call: .; clone_size: .; j_call: TRBJ1-4; cdr3_nt: TGTGCCAGCAGCTTCCTCCAGGGAACTAATGAAAAACTGTTTTTT; cdr3_aa: CASSFLQGTNEKLFF
v_call: TRBV30; d_call: TRBD2; clone_size: .; j_call: TRBJ2-1; cdr3_nt: TGTGCCTGGACTGGGACTAGCCTATACAATGAGCAGTTCTTC; cdr3_aa: CAWTGTSLYNEQFF
v_call: TRBV6-5; d_call: .; clone_size: few; j_call: TRBJ2-2; cdr3_nt: TGTGCCAGCAGCCGCGGGGCCTCGAACACCGGGGAGCTGTTTTTT; cdr3_aa: CASSRGASNTGELFF
v_call: TRBV28; d_call: .; clone_size: .; j_call: TRBJ1-5; cdr3_nt: TGTGCCAGCAGTTTAGGGGGGGCCCATCAGCCCCAGCATTTT; cdr3_aa: CASSLGGAHQPQHF